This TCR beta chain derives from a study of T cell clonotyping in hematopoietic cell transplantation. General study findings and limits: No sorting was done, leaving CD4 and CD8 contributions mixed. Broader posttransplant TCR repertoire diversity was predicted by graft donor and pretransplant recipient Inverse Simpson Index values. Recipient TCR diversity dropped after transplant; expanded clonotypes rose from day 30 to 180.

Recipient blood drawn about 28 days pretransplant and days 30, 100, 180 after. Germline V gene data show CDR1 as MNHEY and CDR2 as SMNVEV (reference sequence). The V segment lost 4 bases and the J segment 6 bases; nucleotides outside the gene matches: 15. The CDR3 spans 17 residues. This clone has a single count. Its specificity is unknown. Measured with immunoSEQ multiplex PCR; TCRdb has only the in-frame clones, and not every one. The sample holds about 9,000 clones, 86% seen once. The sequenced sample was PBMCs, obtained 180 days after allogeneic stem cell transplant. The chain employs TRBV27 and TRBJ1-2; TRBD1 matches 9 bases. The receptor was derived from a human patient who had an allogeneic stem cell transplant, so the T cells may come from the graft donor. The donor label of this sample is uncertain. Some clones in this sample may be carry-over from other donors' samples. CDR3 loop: CASSSMETGTGKDGYTF. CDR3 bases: TGTGCCAGCAGTTCTATGGAGACCGGGACAGGGAAAGATGGCTACACCTTC.